This T cell receptor (beta chain) comes out of a study of blood T cell repertoires in COVID-19. Study-level information: Samples representing acute and convalescent COVID-19 were sourced from the United States, Italy and Spain. The cDNA or gDNA used as material had been derived from T cells, B-cell-depleted T cells, or PBMCs.

As handled by the study authors: Amplification of reference gene primers provided the estimated nucleated cell counts. Repertoires were generated with immunoSEQ multiplex PCR, while TCRdb's copy carries only in-frame clones and drops some. V and J calls and clone size are copied from that table; D and trimming were computed from the DNA. Of 100,000 to 150,000 clones in the sample, 86% are singletons; the top ten hold roughly 4.9%. Germline V CDR1 and CDR2: SEHNR, FQNEAQ (reference sequence). The CDR3 runs to 14 residues. The V and J ends lost 1 base and 8 bases respectively, with 14 bases between them.

J is TRBJ1-2 and V is TRBV7-9, with a weak D call TRBD1 (5 bases). The sample comprised peripheral blood. The TCR originated in a human donor in a cohort sampled during active COVID-19. CDR3 protein: CASSLEVVGGGYTF. The CDR3 DNA reads as TGTGCCAGCAGCTTAGAGGTTGTCGGGGGAGGCTACACCTTC.